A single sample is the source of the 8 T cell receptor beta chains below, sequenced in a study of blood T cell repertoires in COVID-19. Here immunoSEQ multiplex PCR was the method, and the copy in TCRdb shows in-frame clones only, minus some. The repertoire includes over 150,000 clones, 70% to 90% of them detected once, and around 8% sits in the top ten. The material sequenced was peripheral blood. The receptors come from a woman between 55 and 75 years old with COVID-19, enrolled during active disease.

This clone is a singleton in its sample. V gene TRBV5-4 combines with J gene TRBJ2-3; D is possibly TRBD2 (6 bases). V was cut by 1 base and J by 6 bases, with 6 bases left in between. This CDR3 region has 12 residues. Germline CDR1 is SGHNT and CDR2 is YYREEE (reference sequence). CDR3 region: CASSLLADTQYF. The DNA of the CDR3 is TGTGCCAGCAGCTTGCTAGCGGATACGCAGTATTTT.

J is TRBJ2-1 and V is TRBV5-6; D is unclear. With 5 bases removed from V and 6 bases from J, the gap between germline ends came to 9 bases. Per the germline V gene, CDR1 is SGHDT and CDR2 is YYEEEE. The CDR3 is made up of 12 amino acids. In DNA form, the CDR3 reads TGTGCCAGCAGTTCTCGGGTCAATGAGCAGTTCTTC. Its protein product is CASSSRVNEQFF.

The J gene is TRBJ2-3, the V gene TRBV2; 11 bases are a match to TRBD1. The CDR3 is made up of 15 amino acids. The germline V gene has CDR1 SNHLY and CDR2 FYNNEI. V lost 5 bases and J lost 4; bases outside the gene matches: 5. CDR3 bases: TGTGCCAGCAGTCCCGGGACAGGGGGGGCAGATACGCAGTATTTT. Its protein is CASSPGTGGADTQYF.

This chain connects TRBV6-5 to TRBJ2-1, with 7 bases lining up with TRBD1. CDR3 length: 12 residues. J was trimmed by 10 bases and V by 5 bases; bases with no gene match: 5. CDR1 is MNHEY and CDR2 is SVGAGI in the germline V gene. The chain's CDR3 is CASSRQGLEQFF. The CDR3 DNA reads TGTGCCAGCAGTCGACAGGGCTTGGAGCAGTTCTTC.

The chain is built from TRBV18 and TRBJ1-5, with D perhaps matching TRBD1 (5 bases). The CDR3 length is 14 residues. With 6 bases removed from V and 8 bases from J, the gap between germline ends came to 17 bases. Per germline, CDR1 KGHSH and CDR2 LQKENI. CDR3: CASSLDKGVKPQHF. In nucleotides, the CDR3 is TGTGCCAGCTCTCTGGACAAGGGTGTCAAGCCCCAGCATTTT.

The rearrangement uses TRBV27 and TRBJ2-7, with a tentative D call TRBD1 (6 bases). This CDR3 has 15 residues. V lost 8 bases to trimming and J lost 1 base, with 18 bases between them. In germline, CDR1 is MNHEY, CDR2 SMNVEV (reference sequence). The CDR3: CASGAPRGQSYEQYF. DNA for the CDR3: TGTGCCAGCGGAGCACCCCGCGGACAGTCCTACGAGCAGTACTTC.

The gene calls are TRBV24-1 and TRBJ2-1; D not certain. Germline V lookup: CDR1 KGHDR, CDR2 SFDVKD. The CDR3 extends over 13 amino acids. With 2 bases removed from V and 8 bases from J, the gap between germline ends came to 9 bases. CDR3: CATSDSRSDEQFF. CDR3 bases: TGTGCCACCAGTGATTCCCGGTCCGATGAGCAGTTCTTC.

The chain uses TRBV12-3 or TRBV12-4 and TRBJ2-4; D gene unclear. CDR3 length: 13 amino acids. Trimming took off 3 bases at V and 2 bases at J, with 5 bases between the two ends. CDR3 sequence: CASSLASKNIQYF. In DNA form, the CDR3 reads TGTGCCAGCAGTTTGGCCTCCAAAAACATTCAGTACTTC.